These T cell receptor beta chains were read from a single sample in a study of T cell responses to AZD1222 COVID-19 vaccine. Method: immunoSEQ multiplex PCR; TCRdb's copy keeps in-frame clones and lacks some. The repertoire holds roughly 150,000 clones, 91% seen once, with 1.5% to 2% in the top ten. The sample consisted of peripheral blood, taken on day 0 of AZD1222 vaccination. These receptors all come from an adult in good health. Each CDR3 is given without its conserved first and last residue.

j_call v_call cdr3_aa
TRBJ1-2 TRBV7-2 ASSLSIIRDIGT
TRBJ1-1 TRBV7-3 ASSYAYRAVATEAF
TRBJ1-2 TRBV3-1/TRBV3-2 ASSQGGTTGLINYGYT
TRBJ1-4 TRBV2 ASSVPYEKLF
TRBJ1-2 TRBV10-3 AISDGVVPNYGYT
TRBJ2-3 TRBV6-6 ASSLPGGTDTQY
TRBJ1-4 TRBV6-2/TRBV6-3 ASSPTTVKLF
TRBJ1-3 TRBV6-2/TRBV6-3 ASSYSTADSGNTIY
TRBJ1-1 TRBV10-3 AIRKGGNDEAF
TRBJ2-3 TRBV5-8 ASSLDGAGGWSDTQY
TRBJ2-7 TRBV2 ASRIGSYEQY
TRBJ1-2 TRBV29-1 SVGPVDGYT
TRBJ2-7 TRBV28 ASSSTGPYEQY
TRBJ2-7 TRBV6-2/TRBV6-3 ASSYALNEEWAEQY
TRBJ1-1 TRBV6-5 ASSYSRAGFGTEAF
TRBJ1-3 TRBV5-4 ASSPVGAAGGNTIY
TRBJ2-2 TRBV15 ATSPEGAGELF
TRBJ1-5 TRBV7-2 ASSLDNYQPQH
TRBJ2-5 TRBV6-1 ASSEEIAGGTQETQY
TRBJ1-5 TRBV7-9 ASSHGGTVMTQH
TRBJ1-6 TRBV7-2 ASSSLGHNNSPLH
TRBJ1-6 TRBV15 ATSRDLEGAYSPLH
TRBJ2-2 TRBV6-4 ASSRLAGMDGELF
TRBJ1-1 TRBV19 ASSIQGRNTEAF
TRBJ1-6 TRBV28 ASRDRVNSPLH
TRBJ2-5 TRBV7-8 ASSLDGRGLGTQY
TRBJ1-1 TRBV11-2 ASSTRTSTEAF
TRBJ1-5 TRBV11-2 ASSLGAGNQPQH
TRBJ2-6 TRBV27 ASSLWGQGDSGANVLT
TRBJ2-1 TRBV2 ATEERDRGSEQF
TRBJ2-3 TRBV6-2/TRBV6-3 ASSYSSGRATDTQY
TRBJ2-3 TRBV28 ASSPGTSGGTDTQY
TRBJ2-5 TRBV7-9 ASSFYDRLQETQY
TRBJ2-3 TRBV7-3 ASSLTSLAGDTDTQY
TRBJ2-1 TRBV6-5 ASSSSISYNEQF
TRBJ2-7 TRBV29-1 SVGLASYEQY
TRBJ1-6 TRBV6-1 ASSEPDFSPLH
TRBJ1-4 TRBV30 AWSVRSEKLF
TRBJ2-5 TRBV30 AWSVRAPRGAETQY